These T cell receptor beta chains were read from a single sample in a study of cytomegalovirus exposure and HLA in healthy donors. Measured with immunoSEQ multiplex PCR; TCRdb has only the in-frame clones, and not every one. The profile shows 90,000 to 150,000 clones, 74% of them singletons. The sample consisted of PBMCs. The receptors stem from a human donor in good health. Each CDR3 is given with its conserved first and last residue. A D gene is named only where the DNA matches it firmly. For some rows the clone size is stated as once, few or many, or as a class when expanded; others skip it.

J gene | V gene | clone size | D gene | CDR3 DNA | CDR3 protein
TRBJ1-3 | TRBV6-1 | . | . | TGTGCCAGCATCATGGGAAACACCATATATTTT | CASIMGNTIYF
TRBJ2-5 | TRBV5-6 | . | TRBD2 | TGTGCCAGCAGCTTTGGTCCGGGAGGAGGAGAGACCCAGTACTTC | CASSFGPGGGETQYF
TRBJ2-5 | TRBV9 | . | TRBD2 | TGTGCCAGCAGCGTAGTAGCGGGGCAAGAGACCCAGTACTTC | CASSVVAGQETQYF
TRBJ1-1 | TRBV9 | . | . | TGTGCCAGCAGCCCTGACAGGCGATCCTTCACTGAAGCTTTCTTT | CASSPDRRSFTEAFF
TRBJ1-1 | TRBV29-1 | . | TRBD1 | TGCAGCGCTGGGACAGGGGGCACTGAAGCTTTCTTT | CSAGTGGTEAFF
TRBJ2-5 | TRBV15 | . | TRBD2 | TGTGCCACCAGCAGACGGACGGGGGGGGAGACCCAGTACTTC | CATSRRTGGETQYF
TRBJ2-3 | TRBV9 | . | TRBD2 | TGTGCCAGCAGCGTAGGACTAGCGGGACCAGATACGCAGTATTTT | CASSVGLAGPDTQYF
TRBJ2-1 | TRBV6-1 | . | . | TGTGCCAGCAGGCTGCAGGGGCCTGGATTCTTC | CASRLQGPGFF
TRBJ1-6 | TRBV21-1 | . | . | TGTGCCAGCACGGACAATAGCTCCTATAATTCACCCCTCCACTTT | CASTDNSSYNSPLHF
TRBJ2-3 | TRBV11-2 | . | . | TGTGCCAGCAGCTTGACCCCCAGAGGAGATACGCAGTATTTT | CASSLTPRGDTQYF
TRBJ2-7 | TRBV15 | . | TRBD1 | TGTGCCACCAGCATCGACAGGGTTGGGAATTACGAGCAGTACTTC | CATSIDRVGNYEQYF
TRBJ2-2 | TRBV7-7 | . | TRBD1 | TGTGCTAGCAGCTTCGGGACAGCCAACACCGGGGAGCTGTTTTTT | CASSFGTANTGELFF
TRBJ2-4 | TRBV10-1 | many | TRBD1 | TGCGCCAGCAGTGATGTGGGACAGGGCCCAAACATTCAGTACTTC | CASSDVGQGPNIQYF
TRBJ1-2 | TRBV30 | . | . | TGTGCCTGGAGTCTCGTGGGGGGGAATTACTATGGCTACACCTTC | CAWSLVGGNYYGYTF
TRBJ1-1 | TRBV6-4 | . | . | TGTGCCAGCAGTGACTCGAACAGGGTAGGCGCTGAAGCTTTCTTT | CASSDSNRVGAEAFF
TRBJ1-1 | TRBV5-4 | . | TRBD1 | TGTGCCAGCAGCCAGGACAGGCGCGGAGCTTTCTTT | CASSQDRRGAFF
TRBJ2-7 | TRBV5-5 | . | TRBD1 | TGTGCCAGCAGCTGGGGAGGTAGGCAGGGGGCTGGCGAGCAGTACTTC | CASSWGGRQGAGEQYF
TRBJ2-7 | TRBV10-3 | . | . | TGTGCCATCTGGGGGGGGGCCAACTCCTACGAGCAGTACTTC | CAIWGGANSYEQYF
TRBJ2-7 | TRBV7-2 | . | TRBD2 | TGTGCCAGCAGCCATAGTCTCGGGGGGGCCGCGGGCTACGAGCAGTACTTC | CASSHSLGGAAGYEQYF
TRBJ1-6 | TRBV30 | . | . | TGTGCCTGGACTAGGACTAAGGGGTCACCCCTCCACTTT | CAWTRTKGSPLHF
TRBJ1-6 | TRBV27 | . | . | TGTGCCAGCAGTTTAGAGGGCCCAAATTCACCCCTCCACTTT | CASSLEGPNSPLHF
TRBJ1-5 | TRBV11-2 | . | TRBD1 | TGTGCCAGCAGCTTAGATCAGCAGGGGGGTCAGCCCCAGCATTTT | CASSLDQQGGQPQHF
TRBJ1-6 | TRBV14 | . | . | TGTGCCAGCAGCCATTCGACAGGCTATAATTCACCCCTCCACTTT | CASSHSTGYNSPLHF
TRBJ1-2 | TRBV30 | . | TRBD1 | TGTGCCTGGAGTACCCTGGCGTCCAGGGGGCTAGACTATGGCTACACCTTC | CAWSTLASRGLDYGYTF
TRBJ1-5 | TRBV28 | . | TRBD1 | TGTGCCAGCTGGGACAGTAATCAGCCCCAGCATTTT | CASWDSNQPQHF
TRBJ1-1 | TRBV7-9 | few | TRBD1 | TGTGCCAGCAGCCTACAGGGGGCAATGACTGAAGCTTTCTTT | CASSLQGAMTEAFF
TRBJ2-4 | TRBV28 | . | TRBD1 | TGTGCCAGCAGGGGACAGGGAAACATTCAGTACTTC | CASRGQGNIQYF
TRBJ2-6 | TRBV19 | . | . | TGTGCCAGTAGGCGCAGGGACTCCAGCTCTGGGGCCAACGTCCTGACTTTC | CASRRRDSSSGANVLTF
TRBJ1-1 | TRBV2 | . | . | TGTGCCAGCAGCCTCCTCCAGGGTGGGACTGAAGCTTTCTTT | CASSLLQGGTEAFF
TRBJ1-1 | TRBV28 | once | TRBD1 | TGTGCCAGCAGGCAAGGACAGGGGACGAGCACTGAAGCTTTCTTT | CASRQGQGTSTEAFF
TRBJ1-2 | TRBV6-5 | . | . | TGTGCCAGCATCAAACGGGGGGCGAACTATGGCTACACCTTC | CASIKRGANYGYTF
TRBJ2-6 | TRBV27 | few | TRBD1 | TGTGCCAGCAGCCTACTGGGACAGGGAGGATCTGGGGCCAACGTCCTGACTTTC | CASSLLGQGGSGANVLTF
TRBJ2-5 | TRBV5-1 | . | . | TGCGCCAGCAGCTTGCGCGGGGGCGGAGAGACCCAGTACTTC | CASSLRGGGETQYF
TRBJ1-3 | TRBV9 | . | . | TGTGCCAGCAGCGTCAGAGGCTCTGGAAACACCATATATTTT | CASSVRGSGNTIYF
TRBJ2-7 | TRBV6-5 | . | . | TGTGCCAGCAGCCGCTTCTTGGGGGGATCCTACGAGCAGTACTTC | CASSRFLGGSYEQYF
TRBJ1-6 | TRBV6-5 | . | TRBD1 | TGTGCCATTGGCCCAGGGGGCTATTCACCCCTCCACTTT | CAIGPGGYSPLHF
TRBJ2-7 | TRBV7-9 | once | . | TGTGCCAGCAGCTCAGACGGCTGGCGGGACCCCTACGAGCAGTACTTC | CASSSDGWRDPYEQYF
TRBJ1-3 | TRBV19 | . | . | TGTGCCAGTACCCACGGGGAGTACGGAAACACCATATATTTT | CASTHGEYGNTIYF
TRBJ1-1 | TRBV6-6 | . | . | TGTGCCAGCAGTTACGGCCGGGTTTTCATGAACACTGAAGCTTTCTTT | CASSYGRVFMNTEAFF
TRBJ1-3 | TRBV28 | few | TRBD1 | TGTGCCAGCAGGGGACAGGAACCTTTTTTCTCTGGAAACACCATATATTTT | CASRGQEPFFSGNTIYF
TRBJ2-1 | TRBV28 | . | TRBD2 | TGTGCCAGCAGCCAACTAGCGGGAAGCTCCTACAATGAGCAGTTCTTC | CASSQLAGSSYNEQFF
TRBJ1-1 | TRBV29-1 | . | TRBD1 | TGCAGCGGAACAGGGGCGGTTGGCACTGAAGCTTTCTTT | CSGTGAVGTEAFF